The 15 T cell receptor beta chains reported below all come from one sample, sequenced in a study of T-cell memory formation after mild COVID-19. TCRdb fed the 5' RACE reads into MiXCR, producing one record per CDR3 protein. Of roughly 620,000 distinct CDR3 sequences listed, about a sixth are singletons. The sequenced sample was PBMCs or a T cell subset sorted from them (not recorded which). These TCRs come from an adult woman who had mild COVID-19 (a few samples of this study predate the infection). Cell type and time point are not known.

The V gene is TRBV5-4, the J gene TRBJ1-1; 7 bases are a match to TRBD1. Germline V gives CDR1 SGHNT, CDR2 YYREEE (reference sequence). V gave up 0 bases and J gave up 10 bases; unmatched junction bases: 6. This CDR3 spans 13 amino acids. The CDR3 DNA is TGTGCCAGCAGCTTGGAAGGGGGCTTTGGAGCTTTCTTT. It is translated as CASSLEGGFGAFF.

This clonotype came up a few times. This sequence joins TRBV6-2 or TRBV6-3 and TRBJ1-5, with D unresolved. Germline V gene sequence: CDR1 MNHEY, CDR2 SVGEGT. V shed 6 bases and J shed 5 bases, with 17 bases lying between them. The CDR3 consists of 15 residues. CDR3 loop: CASSLGLLGYQPQHF. The CDR3 nucleotides are TGTGCCAGCAGCCTCGGGCTTCTGGGGTATCAGCCCCAGCATTTT.

This clonotype came up a few times. CDR3 region: CASRSSPVSDTQYF. The CDR3 bases are TGTGCCAGCAGGAGTAGCCCCGTCTCAGATACGCAGTATTTT. J is TRBJ2-3 and V is TRBV12-3 or TRBV12-4; D is undetermined. CDR3 length: 14 amino acids. With 6 bases removed from V and 4 bases from J, the gap between germline ends came to 14 bases.

This clonotype was detected only a few times. This sequence joins TRBV5-1 and TRBJ2-2, with 11 bases lining up with TRBD1. Germline-derived CDR1 and CDR2 are SGHRS and YFSETQ. The junction had 7 bases not matched to a gene; V was cut back by 4 bases and J by 5 bases. The CDR3 contains 16 residues. The CDR3 loop reads CASSPSGTGGTGELFF. CDR3 coding DNA: TGCGCCAGCAGCCCATCCGGGACAGGGGGTACCGGGGAGCTGTTTTTT.

The table lists this clonotype with a few counts. V gene TRBV7-4 combines with J gene TRBJ2-7; maybe TRBD1 (5 bases). The CDR3 runs to 16 residues. V was cut by 1 base and J by 2 bases, with 15 bases left in between. Germline V CDR1 and CDR2: SGHVT, SQSDAQ. The CDR3 region has the DNA TGTGCCAGCAGCTTAGTGTACAGGAGCGACCCCTACGAGCAGTACTTC. This encodes CASSLVYRSDPYEQYF.

This clonotype was recorded a few times. V is TRBV3-1 and J is TRBJ1-2; perhaps TRBD1 as D (6 bases). The CDR3 spans 14 residues. Trimming pared 1 base from V and 6 bases from J, leaving 12 bases between. Per germline, CDR1 LGHDT and CDR2 YNNKEL (reference sequence). DNA for the CDR3: TGTGCCAGCAGCCAAGCCGGGCAGGGGCATGGCTACACCTTC. This sequence encodes CASSQAGQGHGYTF.

The V and J genes are TRBV14 and TRBJ2-2, with D possibly being TRBD2 (5 bases). Germline V gives CDR1 SGHDN, CDR2 FVKESK. V was trimmed by 1 base and J by 4 bases, leaving 13 bases between them. There are 16 residues in the CDR3. The CDR3 DNA sequence: TGTGCCAGCAGCCAAGTCGGGGTCTTCCTCACCGGGGAGCTGTTTTTT. Protein product: CASSQVGVFLTGELFF. The complete variable domain, with remaining parts taken from reference TRBV14 and TRBJ2-2, reads EAGVTQFPSHSVIEKGQTVTLRCDPISGHDNLYWYRRVMGKEIKFLLHFVKESKQDESGMPNNRFLAERTGGTYSTLKVQPAELEDSGVYFCASSQVGVFLTGELFFGEGSRLTVL.

This clonotype was observed a few times. The chain uses TRBV12-3 or TRBV12-4 and TRBJ2-2; tentatively, D is TRBD2 (7 bases). V dropped 0 bases and J dropped 8 bases, with 19 bases sitting between them. This CDR3 has 17 residues. Written as DNA, the CDR3 is TGTGCCAGCAGTTTAGCTGTCGGGGGGCACAGGGCGGGGGAGCTGTTTTTT. Translation: CASSLAVGGHRAGELFF.

The gene calls are TRBV7-8 and TRBJ1-1, with D possibly being TRBD1 (5 bases). This CDR3 has 14 residues. Germline values: CDR1 SGHVS, CDR2 FQNEAQ. Trimming pared 1 base from V and 7 bases from J, leaving 13 bases between. The CDR3 spells CASSLDARADEAFF. The CDR3 nucleotides are TGTGCCAGCAGCTTAGACGCCAGGGCTGATGAAGCTTTCTTT. Combining the CDR3 with reference TRBV7-8 and TRBJ1-1 gives the whole variable domain GAGVSQSPRYKVAKRGQDVALRCDPISGHVSLFWYQQALGQGPEFLTYFQNEAQLDKSGLPSDRFFAERPEGSVSTLKIQRTQQEDSAVYLCASSLDARADEAFFGQGTRLTVV.

This clonotype was counted at least ten times. J is TRBJ2-7 and V is TRBV7-2; 8 bases are shared with TRBD1. The CDR3 has 16 residues. The V segment lost 4 bases and the J segment 0 bases; nucleotides outside the gene matches: 8. Germline assignment: CDR1 SGHTA and CDR2 FQGNSA. The CDR3 spells CASSSGTGLYSYEQYF. The CDR3 DNA sequence: TGTGCCAGCAGCTCGGGGACAGGTCTTTACTCCTACGAGCAGTACTTC.

This clonotype was seen many times. The chain links TRBV12-3 or TRBV12-4 to TRBJ2-7; 13 nucleotides align to TRBD2. Losses at the gene ends were 6 bases for V and 0 bases for J; bases not matched to a gene: 11. The CDR3 runs to 18 residues. The CDR3 protein is CASSLRTSGRGPSYEQYF. CDR3 nucleotides: TGTGCCAGCAGCTTACGGACTAGCGGGAGAGGCCCCTCCTACGAGCAGTACTTC.

The rearrangement links TRBV5-1 to TRBJ2-7; D is possibly TRBD2 (5 bases). V was pared by 0 bases and J by 2 bases, with 12 bases between. Per germline, CDR1 SGHRS and CDR2 YFSETQ. The CDR3 length is 15 residues. The CDR3 DNA sequence: TGCGCCAGCAGCTTGGTTCCTAGCCAGACCTACGAGCAGTACTTC. Amino acids: CASSLVPSQTYEQYF.

This clonotype was seen a handful of times. CDR3 amino acids: CASGLPTSEQYF. The CDR3 DNA sequence: TGTGCTAGTGGTTTGCCCACTAGCGAGCAGTACTTC. The gene calls are TRBV12-5 and TRBJ2-7; TRBD2 might be the D (5 bases). The CDR3 runs to 12 residues. Looked up from germline, CDR1 is LGHNT and CDR2 is FRNRAP. The germline V and J ends were trimmed by 2 bases and 6 bases, with 8 bases remaining between them.

In its sample, this clonotype was seen many times. J is TRBJ2-3 and V is TRBV5-1; D not certain. Germline CDR1 and CDR2: SGHRS and YFSETQ. V dropped 0 bases and J dropped 3 bases, with 8 bases sitting between them. The CDR3 is 14 amino acids. The CDR3 coding sequence is TGCGCCAGCAGCTTGGAAGGAAGGACAGATACGCAGTATTTT. Its protein product is CASSLEGRTDTQYF.

The CDR3 loop is CASLDKYRGGSNLTLYGYTF. The DNA of the CDR3 is TGTGCCAGTCTCGACAAATACAGGGGCGGGAGTAATCTCACCCTTTATGGCTACACCTTC. The rearrangement links TRBV19 to TRBJ1-2; the match to TRBD1 covers 7 bases. Germline-derived CDR1 and CDR2 are LNHDA and SQIVND (reference sequence). The CDR3 consists of 20 residues. After removal of 8 bases from V and 5 bases from J, the junction contained 29 bases not matched to a gene.